One TCR beta chain is described in this entry. Its matching antigen is unknown. Losses at the gene ends were 3 bases for V and 4 bases for J; bases not matched to a gene: 9. CDR1 is ENHRY, CDR2 SYGVKD, per germline. The CDR3 runs 16 residues. This record comes from a study of T-cell memory formation after mild COVID-19. Study-level findings and limits: Contracting CD4+ clones sat mainly in CM and EM; CD8+ in EMRA.

TCRalpha and TCRbeta libraries used 5'RACE with constant-segment primers and UMIs. From the 5' RACE reads, TCRdb called clonotypes with MiXCR, one entry per CDR3 protein. The sample shows 200,000 to 300,000 distinct CDR3 sequences, roughly 9.4% of them seen only once. Sample: PBMCs or a T cell subset sorted from them (not recorded which). The sequence derives from a man aged 18-30 years who had mild COVID-19 (a few samples of this study predate the infection). Cell type and time point are not known. The chain combines TRBV10-3 with TRBJ1-1, with 9 bases matching TRBD1. CDR3 loop: CAISEIMGTGSTEAFF. DNA for the CDR3: TGTGCCATCAGTGAAATTATGGGGACAGGGAGCACTGAAGCTTTCTTT.